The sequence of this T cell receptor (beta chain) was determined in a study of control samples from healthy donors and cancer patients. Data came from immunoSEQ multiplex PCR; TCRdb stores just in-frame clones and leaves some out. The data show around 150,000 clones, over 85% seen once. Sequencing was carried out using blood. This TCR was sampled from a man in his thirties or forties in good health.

The CDR3 protein is CASSKGTAGTQGNTIYF. The CDR3 DNA reads TGTGCCAGTAGCAAGGGGACAGCCGGAACTCAAGGAAACACCATATATTTT. The chain employs TRBV19 and TRBJ1-3; 7 bases agree with TRBD1. CDR1 and CDR2 from the germline V gene are LNHDA and SQIVND (reference sequence). This CDR3 has 17 residues. J gave up 4 bases and V 6 bases, and 15 bases lay outside the gene matches.